The following is a T cell receptor (beta chain) sequence with its context. Antigen: not known. Samples were assayed with immunoSEQ v3.0 at survey level. Sequencing used immunoSEQ multiplex PCR; TCRdb keeps in-frame clones, though not all of them. The sample includes about 40,000 clones, approximately 85% seen only once; the top ten take 4.5% to 6%. These data originate in a study of long-term antiretroviral therapy in people with HIV. Study-level points and caveats: HIV repertoires showed narrower CDR3 length ranges than controls.

CDR3 size: 15 residues. Germline assignment: CDR1 KGHSH and CDR2 LQKENI. Trimming cost V 3 bases and J 2 bases, with 13 bases left between them. V gene TRBV18 combines with J gene TRBJ2-5, with TRBD1 as a possible D gene (5 bases). This material consisted of unsorted PBMCs, taken 3.1 years after starting antiretroviral therapy. The clonotype comes from a woman between 50 and 59 years old with HIV. The CDR3: CASSPRGTGQETQYF. The CDR3 DNA reads TGTGCCAGCTCACCGCGTGGAACAGGACAAGAGACCCAGTACTTC.